A selection of T cell receptor beta chains follows, all from one sample in a study of shared clonotypes between healthy human individuals. Data came from immunoSEQ multiplex PCR; TCRdb stores just in-frame clones and leaves some out. Of approximately 510,000 clones detected, 75% to 85% appear once; the ten largest clones hold roughly 13%. The specimen sequenced was PBMCs. Source of these receptors: a woman in her 40s in good health. Some clones in this sample may be carry-over from other donors' samples. The CDR3 runs from the conserved cysteine through the conserved F or W. The order of the fields is D gene, clone size, J gene, V gene, CDR3 DNA, CDR3 protein. D genes are given only for firm matches. Part of the rows lack a size; the others show once, few, many or a class for expanded clones.

.	.	TRBJ1-4	TRBV15	TGTGCCACCAGCAGAGATCGAAGTTCAACTAATGAAAAACTGTTTTTT	CATSRDRSSTNEKLFF
TRBD2	.	TRBJ2-1	TRBV5-4	TGTGCCAGCAGCTTTGTCGGGGAGGGCAATGAGCAGTTCTTC	CASSFVGEGNEQFF
.	.	TRBJ2-6	TRBV6-4	TGTGCCAGCAGTCCAACCGGGACGGCTGGGGCCAACGTCCTGACTTTC	CASSPTGTAGANVLTF
.	many	TRBJ1-1	TRBV19	TGTGCCAGTAGCCCATCTTTGGGCGAAGCTTTCTTT	CASSPSLGEAFF
.	once	TRBJ1-2	TRBV10-2	TGCGCCAGCAGTGAGACAGGAGGGTATGGCTACACCTTC	CASSETGGYGYTF
TRBD2	.	TRBJ2-7	TRBV27	TGTGCCAGCAGTTTAAGGGCTAGCGGGAGTTCCTACGAGCAGTACTTC	CASSLRASGSSYEQYF
TRBD1	.	TRBJ1-5	TRBV7-9	TGTGCCGGTCCAAGAGGGGGACAGGAGGCTTCGGGCAATCAGCCCCAGCATTTT	CAGPRGGQEASGNQPQHF
.	.	TRBJ1-1	TRBV18	TGTGCCAGCTCACCCTCGGACGGAATGAACACTGAAGCTTTCTTT	CASSPSDGMNTEAFF
TRBD2	.	TRBJ2-7	TRBV29-1	TGCAGCGTGGGTCCTAGCGGGAGGGACGAGCAGTACTTC	CSVGPSGRDEQYF
.	.	TRBJ2-5	TRBV5-1	TGCGCCAGCAGCTCACAGGGAGGGGAGACCCAGTACTTC	CASSSQGGETQYF
.	.	TRBJ2-2	TRBV5-1	TGCGCCAGCAGCTTGGATACGGGAGACCCGAACACCGGGGAGCTGTTTTTT	CASSLDTGDPNTGELFF
.	.	TRBJ2-1	TRBV15	TGTGCCACCAGCAGAGGGGAAGTTTGGCCTAGTAACAATGAGCAGTTCTTC	CATSRGEVWPSNNEQFF
TRBD1	.	TRBJ2-4	TRBV7-3	TGTGCCAGCAGCCCCGGACAGGGAGAAAACATTCAGTACTTC	CASSPGQGENIQYF
TRBD2	.	TRBJ2-5	TRBV5-1	TGCGCCAGCAGCTTGGGAGTTGAGACTAGCGGCCTCGGGGCCCAGTACTTC	CASSLGVETSGLGAQYF
TRBD1	.	TRBJ2-6	TRBV4-2	TGTGCCAGCAGCCGGGGGACAGGGGGCGCTTTGGGGGCCAACGTCCTGACTTTC	CASSRGTGGALGANVLTF
.	.	TRBJ2-7	TRBV10-3	TGTGCCATCAGTGAGAATCTGATGTACGAGCAGTACTTC	CAISENLMYEQYF
TRBD1	.	TRBJ2-1	TRBV9	TGTGCCAGCAGCGGGACAGGGGGTTCCTACAATGAGCAGTTCTTC	CASSGTGGSYNEQFF
TRBD2	.	TRBJ2-7	TRBV27	TGTGCCAGCAGTTTAGGGTACGGGAGGGACTACGAGCAGTACTTC	CASSLGYGRDYEQYF
.	many	TRBJ2-7	TRBV11-2	TGTGCCAGCAGCTTAGTCCGGGACTTCTCCCCCGAGCAGTACTTC	CASSLVRDFSPEQYF
.	.	TRBJ2-2	TRBV19	TGTGCCAGTAGTACGACAGGGAACACCGGGGAGCTGTTTTTT	CASSTTGNTGELFF
TRBD2	.	TRBJ2-5	TRBV6-1	TGTGCCAGCAGTGAAGCGCGTTTGGCGGGAGCGGGACAGACCCAGTACTTC	CASSEARLAGAGQTQYF
TRBD1	.	TRBJ1-2	TRBV7-9	TGTGCCAGCACCGACAGGGGGGAATATGGCTACACCTTC	CASTDRGEYGYTF
.	.	TRBJ2-7	TRBV7-3	TGTGCCAGCAGCTTGGACAGCTTCACCTACGAGCAGTACTTC	CASSLDSFTYEQYF
.	.	TRBJ2-1	TRBV29-1	TGCAGCGTTGCTCATGCCCAATCTTCCTGGCAGTTCTTC	CSVAHAQSSWQFF
.	.	TRBJ2-4	TRBV5-4	TGTGCCAGCAGCACAGTTGACTGGCTAGCCAAAAACATTCAGTACTTC	CASSTVDWLAKNIQYF
.	.	TRBJ2-7	TRBV5-1	TGCGCCAGCAGCTTTGGGACACCAGAACCCTACGAGCAGTACTTC	CASSFGTPEPYEQYF
TRBD1	few	TRBJ2-1	TRBV10-1	TGCGCCAGCAGTGAGTACAGGGGGCGCGCAATCAATGAGCAGTTCTTC	CASSEYRGRAINEQFF
.	.	TRBJ1-4	TRBV19	TGTGCCAGTAGCGACCGGGGCCCCGACCGGGAAAAACTGTTTTTT	CASSDRGPDREKLFF
.	.	TRBJ2-5	TRBV5-4	TGTGCCAGCAGCGTGGGGGAGACCCAGTACTTC	CASSVGETQYF
TRBD2	.	TRBJ2-3	TRBV6-5	TGTGCCAGCAGTTACGGAGTAGGGACTAGCAAGGATTTT	CASSYGVGTSKDF
.	.	TRBJ2-7	TRBV18	TGTGCCAGCTCACCAGGACAGTACGAGCAGTACTTC	CASSPGQYEQYF
TRBD1	few	TRBJ2-1	TRBV5-5	TGTGCCAGCAGCGGCGGGACAGGCAGCTCCTACAATGAGCAGTTCTTC	CASSGGTGSSYNEQFF
.	.	TRBJ1-1	TRBV7-9	TGTGCCAGCAGCTTAGATTACAGGGCTTCCGGCACTGAAGCTTTCTTT	CASSLDYRASGTEAFF
TRBD2	once	TRBJ2-7	TRBV5-4	TGTGCCAGCAGCGAAGCCGGGGGGAGCTCCTACGAGCAGTACTTC	CASSEAGGSSYEQYF
.	.	TRBJ1-1	TRBV19	TGTGCCAGTAGTCCCAGCAGGGTGGGCACTGAAGCTTTCTTT	CASSPSRVGTEAFF
.	.	TRBJ1-2	TRBV12-5	TGTGCTAGTGGTTTGGTACCCCCCCCCGGGCGGGGGAGCTATGGCTACACCTTC	CASGLVPPPGRGSYGYTF
TRBD2	.	TRBJ2-3	TRBV5-1	TGCGCCAGCAGCTTGTTACTAGCGGGGAACACAGATACGCAGTATTTT	CASSLLLAGNTDTQYF
TRBD2	once	TRBJ2-1	TRBV4-2	TGTGCCAGCAGCCAGACCGCCGGGACTAGCGGGAGGGGCCCACGGAATGAGCAGTTCTTC	CASSQTAGTSGRGPRNEQFF
.	once	TRBJ1-4	TRBV7-9	TGTGCCAGCAGCTTATCATGGGAAAAACTGTTTTTT	CASSLSWEKLFF
.	.	TRBJ2-7	TRBV2	TGTGCCAGCAGGGGACCGACCTACGAGCAGTACTTC	CASRGPTYEQYF
.	few	TRBJ1-1	TRBV7-9	TGTGCCAGCAGCTTGAACACTGAAGCTTTCTTT	CASSLNTEAFF
.	.	TRBJ2-1	TRBV5-8	TGTGCCAGCAGCTTAGTTGCGACCCAATACAATGAGCAGTTCTTC	CASSLVATQYNEQFF